These T cell receptor beta chains were read from a single sample in a study of shared clonotypes between healthy human individuals. TCRdb keeps only in-frame clones here, not all; method: immunoSEQ multiplex PCR. Of 1.5 million to 1.9 million clones in the sample, under 99% were seen once. The sequenced sample consisted of naive CD4+ T cells sorted from blood. Receptor source: a man aged 25 to 45 in good health. Both conserved end residues are part of each CDR3. Each record gives: V gene, clone size, D gene, J gene, CDR3 DNA, CDR3 protein. The D gene is left open where the match is weak. Only some rows state a clone size, as once, few, many or a class for expanded clones.

TRBV28	NA	TRBD2	TRBJ2-1	TGTGCCAGCAAAACTAGCGGGAGCTATGAGCAGTTCTTC	CASKTSGSYEQFF
TRBV2	NA	TRBD1	TRBJ2-5	TGTGCCAGCAGCCGGGACAGGGGGCGAGAGACCCAGTACTTC	CASSRDRGRETQYF
TRBV5-1	NA	TRBD1	TRBJ2-1	TGCGCCAGCAGCTTGTTGGGGAGGGACAGGGAATACAATGAGCAGTTCTTC	CASSLLGRDREYNEQFF
TRBV10-3	NA	NA	TRBJ1-3	TGTGCCATCAGTGAGACAGCCTCGGGAAACACCATATATTTT	CAISETASGNTIYF
TRBV2	NA	TRBD1	TRBJ1-2	TGTGCCAGCAGTGGGGACAGGGGGAGCCATGGCTACACCTTC	CASSGDRGSHGYTF
TRBV9	NA	TRBD1	TRBJ2-3	TGTGCCAGCAGCGCTAGACAGGGGGCAGATACGCAGTATTTT	CASSARQGADTQYF
TRBV14	NA	NA	TRBJ2-6	TGTGCCAGCAGCCTGGGCAGGGGTGGCGGGGCCAACGTCCTGACTTTC	CASSLGRGGGANVLTF
TRBV7-2	NA	NA	TRBJ1-1	TGTGCCAGCAGCTTTCTTTTCGGGGTCAGAGTGAACACTGAAGCTTTCTTT	CASSFLFGVRVNTEAFF
TRBV18	NA	TRBD1	TRBJ2-6	TGTGCCAGCTCACCAAAACATCGGGACAGCTACTCTGGGGCCAACGTCCTGACTTTC	CASSPKHRDSYSGANVLTF
TRBV13	NA	TRBD1	TRBJ2-7	TGTGCCAGCAGCTTCGACAGGGCGGCACACGAGCAGTACTTC	CASSFDRAAHEQYF
TRBV9	NA	NA	TRBJ2-7	TGTGCCAGCAGCGTAGGGTCAACGGTTACCTACGAGCAGTACTTC	CASSVGSTVTYEQYF
TRBV11-2	NA	NA	TRBJ2-1	TGTGCCAGCAGCTTAGGGGGTCTTTCGGGAGTAAGACTTACAAATGAGCAGTTCTTC	CASSLGGLSGVRLTNEQFF
TRBV5-1	NA	NA	TRBJ2-3	TGCGCCAGCAGTCTGGACTTCACAGATACGCAGTATTTT	CASSLDFTDTQYF
TRBV7-2	few	NA	TRBJ1-1	TGTGCCAGCAGCTTAATGAACACTGAAGCTTTCTTT	CASSLMNTEAFF
TRBV9	NA	NA	TRBJ2-3	TGTGCCAGCACCGTACAGGCCCGCACAGATACGCAGTATTTT	CASTVQARTDTQYF
TRBV11-2	NA	NA	TRBJ2-7	TGTGCCAGCAGGCTCTGGGAACAGTCCTACGAGCAGTACTTC	CASRLWEQSYEQYF
TRBV5-1	NA	TRBD1	TRBJ1-3	TGCGCCAGCAGCTCTGGACAGGCCTTTTTTTCTGGAAACACCATATATTTT	CASSSGQAFFSGNTIYF
TRBV10-3	NA	NA	TRBJ2-1	TGTGCCATCAGTGAGCCGGGATCAAAGAATGAGCAGTTCTTC	CAISEPGSKNEQFF
TRBV7-2	NA	NA	TRBJ2-2	TGTGCCAGCAGCACCCGGGGCCCGCGCACCGGGGAGCTGTTTTTT	CASSTRGPRTGELFF
TRBV18	NA	TRBD1	TRBJ2-7	TGTGCCAGCTCACCACAGGGGGCCGGGTACGAGCAGTACTTC	CASSPQGAGYEQYF
TRBV7-9	NA	TRBD1	TRBJ1-1	TGTGCCAGCAGCTTAGGAGGGGGCTTTGGCACTGAAGCTTTCTTT	CASSLGGGFGTEAFF
TRBV5-4	NA	NA	TRBJ1-1	TGTGCCAGCAGCTTGCGTGGGGGCGCGGGGAACACTGAAGCTTTCTTT	CASSLRGGAGNTEAFF
TRBV18	NA	NA	TRBJ1-1	TGTGCCAGCTCACCAACCATGGGACGTATGAACACTGAAGCTTTCTTT	CASSPTMGRMNTEAFF
TRBV21-1	NA	NA	TRBJ2-2	TGTGCCAGCAGACTAGCGGAGACGAACACCGGGGAGCTGTTTTTT	CASRLAETNTGELFF
TRBV29-1	NA	NA	TRBJ1-1	TGCAGCGTTCGGACCGGGACACTGAACACTGAAGCTTTCTTT	CSVRTGTLNTEAFF
TRBV9	NA	TRBD1	TRBJ2-6	TGTGCCAGCAGCTCTGGACAGGGGAGCTCTGGGGCCAACGTCCTGACTTTC	CASSSGQGSSGANVLTF
TRBV7-8	NA	TRBD1	TRBJ2-1	TGTGCCAGCAGCCCGGGACAGGGGGCCGGCAATGAGCAGTTCTTC	CASSPGQGAGNEQFF
TRBV9	NA	TRBD1	TRBJ2-1	TGTGCCAGCAGCGTAGTCGGGACAGGGTACAATGAGCAGTTCTTC	CASSVVGTGYNEQFF
TRBV10-2	NA	TRBD2	TRBJ2-1	TGCGCCAGCAAACTAGCGGGAGGGGAAAACAATGAGCAGTTCTTC	CASKLAGGENNEQFF
TRBV7-9	once	NA	TRBJ1-5	TGTGCCAGCAGCTTAGAACGGGGGGCAGGGAGCAATCAGCCCCAGCATTTT	CASSLERGAGSNQPQHF
TRBV15	once	TRBD2	TRBJ2-1	TGTGCCACCAGCAGAGATCGCGGGGGGGACTACAATGAGCAGTTCTTC	CATSRDRGGDYNEQFF
TRBV7-2	once	TRBD1	TRBJ1-5	TGTGCCAGCAGCTACGGACAGGGCCCTAATCAGCCCCAGCATTTT	CASSYGQGPNQPQHF
TRBV5-1	NA	NA	TRBJ1-5	TGCGCCAGCAGCTTGGGAGGGATGGATCAGCCCCAGCATTTT	CASSLGGMDQPQHF
TRBV5-1	NA	NA	TRBJ2-2	TGCGCCAGCAGCTTGGCACCGGCGGGAATGTATACCGGGGAGCTGTTTTTT	CASSLAPAGMYTGELFF
TRBV5-5	NA	NA	TRBJ1-1	TGTGCCAGCTGTCGGGGTGCCGGGAACACTGAAGCTTTCTTT	CASCRGAGNTEAFF
TRBV7-3	NA	NA	TRBJ2-2	TGTGCCAGCAGCACACAATACACCGGGGAGCTGTTTTTT	CASSTQYTGELFF
TRBV11-2	NA	NA	TRBJ2-3	TGTGCCAGCAGCCTCAATTCAGATACGCAGTATTTT	CASSLNSDTQYF
TRBV28	NA	TRBD1	TRBJ1-3	TGTGCCAGCAGTTTACTACAGGGGATACCGTCTGGAAACACCATATATTTT	CASSLLQGIPSGNTIYF
TRBV5-6	NA	NA	TRBJ2-6	TGTGCCAGCAGCTTGCTAGTTACTGGGGCCAACGTCCTGACTTTC	CASSLLVTGANVLTF
TRBV28	NA	NA	TRBJ1-4	TGTGCCAGCAGTGGACGTCGCCCGGTCATTGAAAAACTGTTTTTT	CASSGRRPVIEKLFF
TRBV28	NA	TRBD1	TRBJ1-5	TGTGCCAGCATGTCGGTGACAGGGAGCAATCAGCCCCAGCATTTT	CASMSVTGSNQPQHF
TRBV5-5	NA	TRBD1	TRBJ2-7	TGTGCCAGCAGCTTGTGGACAGGGGACCCGGAGCAGTACTTC	CASSLWTGDPEQYF
TRBV5-4	NA	NA	TRBJ2-3	TGTGCCAGCAGCTTGAGACAGGCTAGCACAGATACGCAGTATTTT	CASSLRQASTDTQYF
TRBV7-9	NA	TRBD1	TRBJ2-7	TGTGCCAGCAGTTCTCCGGGACAGGGGCGTTACGAGCAGTACTTC	CASSSPGQGRYEQYF
TRBV6-5	NA	NA	TRBJ1-5	TGTGCCAGCGGCCGGGACACCAATCAGCCCCAGCATTTT	CASGRDTNQPQHF
TRBV2	NA	TRBD1	TRBJ2-1	TGTGCCAGCAGTGACAGGACAGGCTACAATGAGCAGTTCTTC	CASSDRTGYNEQFF
TRBV15	NA	TRBD2	TRBJ2-1	TGTGCCACCAGCAGAGATTCCCAGCGGGGTTACAATGAGCAGTTCTTC	CATSRDSQRGYNEQFF
TRBV9	NA	TRBD2	TRBJ2-2	TGTGCCAGCAGCGCACAGGTTCCGCTAGCGGGAGCGTCGGGGGAGCTGTTTTTT	CASSAQVPLAGASGELFF
TRBV7-2	NA	TRBD1	TRBJ2-7	TGTGCCAGCAGCTTAGACGGGACAGGTATCTACGAGCAGTACTTC	CASSLDGTGIYEQYF
TRBV28	NA	NA	TRBJ1-5	TGTGCCAGCAGTACCCCTACGGGGCTCGGGGGCAATCAGCCCCAGCATTTT	CASSTPTGLGGNQPQHF
TRBV11-1	NA	NA	TRBJ2-3	TGTGCCAGCGCCATCGTGACAGATACGCAGTATTTT	CASAIVTDTQYF
TRBV4-3	NA	TRBD2	TRBJ2-2	TGCGCCAGCAGCCAAGATCATACAATGGGGACTAGCACCGGGGAGCTGTTTTTT	CASSQDHTMGTSTGELFF
TRBV28	NA	TRBD1	TRBJ1-1	TGTGCCAGCTTACAGGGGCCGAACACTGAAGCTTTCTTT	CASLQGPNTEAFF
TRBV27	NA	NA	TRBJ2-7	TGTGCCAGCAGTTTCTTTCCCTCGGGCGAGCAGTACTTC	CASSFFPSGEQYF
TRBV6-5	NA	NA	TRBJ2-7	TGTGCCAGCAGCCCCACGGGGGCCTACGAGCAGTACTTC	CASSPTGAYEQYF
TRBV18	NA	NA	TRBJ2-3	TGTGCCAGCTCAACCAATCGAGGCACAGATACGCAGTATTTT	CASSTNRGTDTQYF
TRBV5-4	NA	NA	TRBJ2-5	TGTGCCAGCAGCTTACTCGGGCCGAGGGAGACCCAGTACTTC	CASSLLGPRETQYF
TRBV5-1	NA	NA	TRBJ2-2	TGCGCCAGCAGCTTGATTCCGGGCACCGGGGAGCTGTTTTTT	CASSLIPGTGELFF
TRBV7-8	NA	TRBD1	TRBJ2-7	TGTGCCAGCAGCTTAGTGGGCCCCCGGGACAGGGCCTACGAGCAGTACTTC	CASSLVGPRDRAYEQYF